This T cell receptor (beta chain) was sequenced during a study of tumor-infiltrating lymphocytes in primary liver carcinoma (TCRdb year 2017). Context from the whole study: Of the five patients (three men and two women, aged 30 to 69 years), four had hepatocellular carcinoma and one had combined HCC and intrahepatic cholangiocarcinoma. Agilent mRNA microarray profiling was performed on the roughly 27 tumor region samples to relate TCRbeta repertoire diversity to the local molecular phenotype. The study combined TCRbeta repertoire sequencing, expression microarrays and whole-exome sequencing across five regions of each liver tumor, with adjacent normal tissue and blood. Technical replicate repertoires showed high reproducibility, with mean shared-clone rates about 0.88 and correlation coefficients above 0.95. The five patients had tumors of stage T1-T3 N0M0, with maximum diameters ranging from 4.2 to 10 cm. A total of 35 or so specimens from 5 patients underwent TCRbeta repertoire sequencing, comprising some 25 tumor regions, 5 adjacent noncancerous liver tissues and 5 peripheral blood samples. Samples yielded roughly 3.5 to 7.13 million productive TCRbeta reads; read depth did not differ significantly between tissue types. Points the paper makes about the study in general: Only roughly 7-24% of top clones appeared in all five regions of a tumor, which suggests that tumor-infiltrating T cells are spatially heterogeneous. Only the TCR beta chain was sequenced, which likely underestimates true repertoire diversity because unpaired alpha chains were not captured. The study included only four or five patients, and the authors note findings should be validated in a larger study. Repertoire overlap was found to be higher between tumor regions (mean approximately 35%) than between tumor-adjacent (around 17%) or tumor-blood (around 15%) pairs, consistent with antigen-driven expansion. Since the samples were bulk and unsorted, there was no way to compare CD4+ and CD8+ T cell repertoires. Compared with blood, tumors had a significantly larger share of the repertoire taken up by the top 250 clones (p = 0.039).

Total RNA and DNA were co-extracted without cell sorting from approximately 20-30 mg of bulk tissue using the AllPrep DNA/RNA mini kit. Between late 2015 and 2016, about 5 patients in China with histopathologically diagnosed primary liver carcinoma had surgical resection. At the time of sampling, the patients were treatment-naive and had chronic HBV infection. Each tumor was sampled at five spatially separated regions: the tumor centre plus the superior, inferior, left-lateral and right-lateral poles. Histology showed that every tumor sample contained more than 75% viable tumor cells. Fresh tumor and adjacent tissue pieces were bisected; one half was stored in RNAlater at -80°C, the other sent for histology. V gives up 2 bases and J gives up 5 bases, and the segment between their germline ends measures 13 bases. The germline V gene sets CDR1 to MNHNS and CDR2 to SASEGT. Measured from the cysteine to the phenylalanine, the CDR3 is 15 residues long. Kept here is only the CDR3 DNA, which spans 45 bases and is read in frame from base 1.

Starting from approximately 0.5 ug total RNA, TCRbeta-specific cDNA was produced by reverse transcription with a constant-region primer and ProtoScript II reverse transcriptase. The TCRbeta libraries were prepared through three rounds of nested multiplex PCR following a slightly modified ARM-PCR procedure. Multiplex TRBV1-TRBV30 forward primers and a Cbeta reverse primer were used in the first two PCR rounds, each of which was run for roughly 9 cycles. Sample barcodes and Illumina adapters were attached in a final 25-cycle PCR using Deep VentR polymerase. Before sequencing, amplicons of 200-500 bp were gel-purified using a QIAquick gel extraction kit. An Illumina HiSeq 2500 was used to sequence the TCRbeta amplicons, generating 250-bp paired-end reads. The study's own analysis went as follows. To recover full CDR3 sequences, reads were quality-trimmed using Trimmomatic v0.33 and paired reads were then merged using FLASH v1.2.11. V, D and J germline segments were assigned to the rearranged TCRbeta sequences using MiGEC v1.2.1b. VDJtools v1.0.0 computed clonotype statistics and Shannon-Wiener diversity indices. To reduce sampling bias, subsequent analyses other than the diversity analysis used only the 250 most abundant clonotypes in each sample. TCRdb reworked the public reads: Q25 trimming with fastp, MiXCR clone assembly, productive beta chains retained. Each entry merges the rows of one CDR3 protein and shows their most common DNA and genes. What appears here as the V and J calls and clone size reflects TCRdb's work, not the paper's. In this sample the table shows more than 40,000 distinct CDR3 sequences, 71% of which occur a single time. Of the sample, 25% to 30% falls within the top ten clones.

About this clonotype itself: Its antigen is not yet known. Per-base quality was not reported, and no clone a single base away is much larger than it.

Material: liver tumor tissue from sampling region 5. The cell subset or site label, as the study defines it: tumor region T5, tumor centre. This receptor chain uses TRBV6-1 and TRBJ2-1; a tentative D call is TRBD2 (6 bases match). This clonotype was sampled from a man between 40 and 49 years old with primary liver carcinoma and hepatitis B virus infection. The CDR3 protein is CASSETEGTHNEQFF. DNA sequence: TGTGCCAGCAGTGAAACGGAGGGGACTCACAATGAGCAGTTCTTC.